This TCR beta chain was identified during a study of T-cell reconstitution after alpha-beta-depleted transplantation in children. Unique molecular identifiers were used to barcode this TCRbeta library. In TCRdb, the PCR reads were re-called with MiXCR into one record per CDR3 protein. The top ten clones hold about 9.3% of a sample with a few hundred thousand distinct CDR3 sequences, roughly 7.8% of them seen once. The ends lost 3 bases at V and 12 bases at J; junction bases unmatched: 8. Germline lookup yields CDR1 LNHDA and CDR2 SQIVND (reference sequence). The CDR3 has 13 amino acids. With respect to this clonotype: What it binds is unknown.

Findings and limits, study-wide: There were reportedly several hundred expanded graft clones from which alpha-beta T cells came about two months after transplant. The main origin of T-cell counts and diversity one year after transplant was newly produced T cells.

Here the sequenced sample was peripheral blood, taken 360 days after TCRalphabeta/CD19-depleted stem cell transplant. The chain has TRBV19 and TRBJ2-1; TRBD2 matches 7 bases. The origin of this receptor is a female patient aged 2 to 10 who had a stem cell transplant for Fanconi anemia, so the T cells may come from the graft donor. CDR3 nucleotide sequence: TGTGCCAGTAGTATCTTCTCCACGGGGGGGCAGTTCTTC. This encodes CASSIFSTGGQFF.